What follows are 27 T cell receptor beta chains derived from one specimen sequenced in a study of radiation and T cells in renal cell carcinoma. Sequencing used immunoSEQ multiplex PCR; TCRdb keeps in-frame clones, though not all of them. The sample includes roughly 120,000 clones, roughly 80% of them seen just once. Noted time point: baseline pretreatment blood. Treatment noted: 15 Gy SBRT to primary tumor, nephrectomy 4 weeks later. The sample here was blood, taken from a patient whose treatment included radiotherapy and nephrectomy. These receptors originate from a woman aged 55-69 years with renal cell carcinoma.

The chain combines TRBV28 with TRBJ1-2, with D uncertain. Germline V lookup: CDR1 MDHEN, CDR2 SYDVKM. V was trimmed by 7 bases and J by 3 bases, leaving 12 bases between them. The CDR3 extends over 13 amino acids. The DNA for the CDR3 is TGTGCCAGCACAACTCCCCAGGACTATGGCTACACCTTC. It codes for CASTTPQDYGYTF.

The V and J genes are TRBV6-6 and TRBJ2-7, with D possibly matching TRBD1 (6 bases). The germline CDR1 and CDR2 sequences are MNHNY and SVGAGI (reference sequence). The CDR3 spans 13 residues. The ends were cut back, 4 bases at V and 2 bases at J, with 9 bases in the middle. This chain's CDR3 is CASSSDRTYEQYF. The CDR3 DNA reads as TGTGCCAGCAGTTCCGACAGGACCTACGAGCAGTACTTC.

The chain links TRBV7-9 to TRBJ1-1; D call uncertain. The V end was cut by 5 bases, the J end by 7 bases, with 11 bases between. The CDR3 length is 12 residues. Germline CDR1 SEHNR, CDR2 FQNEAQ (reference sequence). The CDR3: CASSPYRNEAFF. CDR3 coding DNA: TGTGCCAGCAGCCCCTACAGAAATGAAGCTTTCTTT. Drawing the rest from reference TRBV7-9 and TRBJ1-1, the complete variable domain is DTGVSQNPRHKITKRGQNVTFRCDPISEHNRLYWYRQTLGQGPEFLTYFQNEAQLEKSRLLSDRFSAERPKGSFSTLEIQRTEQGDSAMYLCASSPYRNEAFFGQGTRLTVV.

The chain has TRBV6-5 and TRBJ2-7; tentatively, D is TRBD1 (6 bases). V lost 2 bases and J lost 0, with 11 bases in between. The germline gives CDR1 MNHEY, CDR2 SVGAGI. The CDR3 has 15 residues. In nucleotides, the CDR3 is TGTGCCAGCAGTTACGGCAGGGGAATCTCCTACGAGCAGTACTTC. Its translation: CASSYGRGISYEQYF.

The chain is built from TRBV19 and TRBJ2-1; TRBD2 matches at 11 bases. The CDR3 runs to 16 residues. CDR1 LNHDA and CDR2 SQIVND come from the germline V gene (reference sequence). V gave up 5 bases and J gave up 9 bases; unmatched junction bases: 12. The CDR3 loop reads CASSGQGTSGGSEQFF. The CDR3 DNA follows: TGTGCCAGTAGTGGTCAGGGGACTAGCGGTGGGAGTGAGCAGTTCTTC.

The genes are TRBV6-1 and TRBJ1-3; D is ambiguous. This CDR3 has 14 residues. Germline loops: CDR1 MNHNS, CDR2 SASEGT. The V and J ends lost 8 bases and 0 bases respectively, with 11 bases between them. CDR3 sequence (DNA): TGTGCCAGCTTTGGTCCCTTCTCTGGAAACACCATATATTTT. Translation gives CASFGPFSGNTIYF.

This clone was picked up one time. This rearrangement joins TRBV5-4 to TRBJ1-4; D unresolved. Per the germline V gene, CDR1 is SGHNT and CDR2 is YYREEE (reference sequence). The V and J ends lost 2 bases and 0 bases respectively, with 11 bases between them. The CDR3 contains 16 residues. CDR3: CASSLGQRATNEKLFF. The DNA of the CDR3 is TGTGCCAGCAGCTTAGGGCAGCGTGCAACTAATGAAAAACTGTTTTTT.

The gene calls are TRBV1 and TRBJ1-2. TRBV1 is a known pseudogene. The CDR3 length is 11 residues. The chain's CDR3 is CTIFSGDGYTF. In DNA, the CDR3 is TGCACCATCTTCTCGGGGGATGGCTACACCTTC.

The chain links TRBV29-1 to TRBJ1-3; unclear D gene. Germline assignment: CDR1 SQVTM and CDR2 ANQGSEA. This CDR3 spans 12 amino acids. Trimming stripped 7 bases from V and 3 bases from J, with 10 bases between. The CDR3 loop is CSASSDGNTIYF. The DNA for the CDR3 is TGCAGCGCCTCTTCGGATGGAAACACCATATATTTT.

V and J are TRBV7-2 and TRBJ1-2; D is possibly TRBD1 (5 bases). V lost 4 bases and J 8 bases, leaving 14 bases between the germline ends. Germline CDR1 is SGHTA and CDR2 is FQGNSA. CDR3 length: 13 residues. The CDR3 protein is CASSSLLGVGYTF. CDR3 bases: TGTGCCAGCAGCTCATTGCTGGGGGTGGGCTACACCTTC.

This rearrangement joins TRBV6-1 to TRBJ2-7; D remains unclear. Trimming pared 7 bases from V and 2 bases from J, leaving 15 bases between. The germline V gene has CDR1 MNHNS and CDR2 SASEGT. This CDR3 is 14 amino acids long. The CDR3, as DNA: TGTGCCAGCATGGTAGAACGAATTGCCTACGAGCAGTACTTC. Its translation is CASMVERIAYEQYF.

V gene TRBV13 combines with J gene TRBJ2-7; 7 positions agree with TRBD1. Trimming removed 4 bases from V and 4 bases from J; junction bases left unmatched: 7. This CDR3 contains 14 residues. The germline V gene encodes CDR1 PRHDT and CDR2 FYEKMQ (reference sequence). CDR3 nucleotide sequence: TGTGCCAGCAGCTCCGGACAGGTTGGGTACGAGCAGTACTTC. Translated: CASSSGQVGYEQYF.

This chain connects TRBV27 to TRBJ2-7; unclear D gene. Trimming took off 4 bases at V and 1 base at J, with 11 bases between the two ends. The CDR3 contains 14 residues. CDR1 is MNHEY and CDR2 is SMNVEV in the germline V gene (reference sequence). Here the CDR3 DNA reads TGTGCCAGCAGTTATACCGGGTTATCCTACGAGCAGTACTTC. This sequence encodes CASSYTGLSYEQYF.

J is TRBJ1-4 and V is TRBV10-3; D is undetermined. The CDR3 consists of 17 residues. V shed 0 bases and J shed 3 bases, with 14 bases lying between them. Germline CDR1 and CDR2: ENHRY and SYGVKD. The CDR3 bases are TGTGCCATCAGTGAGTCGATAGGAGGTGCAGCTAATGAAAAACTGTTTTTT. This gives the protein CAISESIGGAANEKLFF.

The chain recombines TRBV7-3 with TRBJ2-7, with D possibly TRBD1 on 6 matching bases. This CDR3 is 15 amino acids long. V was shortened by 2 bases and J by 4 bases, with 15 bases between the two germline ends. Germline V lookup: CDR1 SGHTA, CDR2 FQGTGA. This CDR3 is CASSLGSGEQYEQYF. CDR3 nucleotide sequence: TGTGCCAGCAGCTTAGGATCAGGGGAGCAATACGAGCAGTACTTC.

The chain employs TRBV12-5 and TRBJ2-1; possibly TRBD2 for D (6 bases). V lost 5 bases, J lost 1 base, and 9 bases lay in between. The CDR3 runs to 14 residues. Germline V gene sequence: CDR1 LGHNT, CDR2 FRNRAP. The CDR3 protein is CASGTGGSYNEQFF. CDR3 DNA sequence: TGTGCTAGTGGTACCGGAGGGTCCTACAATGAGCAGTTCTTC. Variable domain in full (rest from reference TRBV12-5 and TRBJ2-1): DARVTQTPRHKVTEMGQEVTMRCQPILGHNTVFWYRQTMMQGLELLAYFRNRAPLDDSGMPKDRFSAEMPDATLATLKIQPSEPRDSAVYFCASGTGGSYNEQFFGPGTRLTVL.

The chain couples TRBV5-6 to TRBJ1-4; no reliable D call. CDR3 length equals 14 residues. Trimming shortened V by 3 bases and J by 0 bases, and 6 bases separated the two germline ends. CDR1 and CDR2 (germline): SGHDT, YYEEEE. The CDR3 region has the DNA TGTGCCAGCAGCTCGATTTCAACTAATGAAAAACTGTTTTTT. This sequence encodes CASSSISTNEKLFF.

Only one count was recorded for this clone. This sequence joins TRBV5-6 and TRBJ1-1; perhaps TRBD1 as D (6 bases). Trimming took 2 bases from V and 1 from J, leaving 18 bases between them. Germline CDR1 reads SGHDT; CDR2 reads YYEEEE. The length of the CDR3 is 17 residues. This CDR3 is CASSFGRRGARNTEAFF. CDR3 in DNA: TGTGCCAGCAGCTTCGGTCGGCGGGGGGCGAGGAACACTGAAGCTTTCTTT.

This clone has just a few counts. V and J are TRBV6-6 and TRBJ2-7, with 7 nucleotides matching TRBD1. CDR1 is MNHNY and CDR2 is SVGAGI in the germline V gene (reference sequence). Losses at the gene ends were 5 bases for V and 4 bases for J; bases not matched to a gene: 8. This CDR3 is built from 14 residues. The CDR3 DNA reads TGTGCCAGCAGTCTACAGGGGTTTAGGTACGAGCAGTACTTC. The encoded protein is CASSLQGFRYEQYF.

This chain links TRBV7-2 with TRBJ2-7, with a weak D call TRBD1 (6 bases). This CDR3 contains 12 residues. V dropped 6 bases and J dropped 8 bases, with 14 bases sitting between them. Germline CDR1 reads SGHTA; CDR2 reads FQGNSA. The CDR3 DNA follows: TGTGCCAGCAGTTCTACAGGGATCAAGCAGTACTTC. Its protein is CASSSTGIKQYF.

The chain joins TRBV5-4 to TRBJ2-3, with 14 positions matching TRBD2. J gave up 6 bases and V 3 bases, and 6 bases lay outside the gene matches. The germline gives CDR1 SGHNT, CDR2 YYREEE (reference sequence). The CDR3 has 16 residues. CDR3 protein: CASSSGLAGVIDTQYF. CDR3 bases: TGTGCCAGCAGCTCGGGACTAGCGGGAGTCATTGATACGCAGTATTTT.

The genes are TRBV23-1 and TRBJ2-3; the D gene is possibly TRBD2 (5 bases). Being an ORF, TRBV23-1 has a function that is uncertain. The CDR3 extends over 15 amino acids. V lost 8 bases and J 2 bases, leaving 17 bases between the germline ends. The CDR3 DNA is TGCGCCAGCCCCGTTGGGCGGGCAGCCACAGATACGCAGTATTTT. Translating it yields CASPVGRAATDTQYF.

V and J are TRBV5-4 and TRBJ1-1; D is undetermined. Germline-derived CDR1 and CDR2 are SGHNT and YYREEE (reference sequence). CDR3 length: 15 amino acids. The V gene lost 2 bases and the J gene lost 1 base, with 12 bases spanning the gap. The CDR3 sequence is CASSLLGRSNTEAFF. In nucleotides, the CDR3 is TGTGCCAGCAGCTTATTGGGCCGGTCGAACACTGAAGCTTTCTTT.

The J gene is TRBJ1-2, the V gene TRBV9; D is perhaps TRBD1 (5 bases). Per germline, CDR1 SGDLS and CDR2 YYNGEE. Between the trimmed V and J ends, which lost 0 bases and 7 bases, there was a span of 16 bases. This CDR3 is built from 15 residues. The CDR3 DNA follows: TGTGCCAGCAGCGTAGCTACGGGGGGGTACGGTGGCTACACCTTC. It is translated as CASSVATGGYGGYTF.

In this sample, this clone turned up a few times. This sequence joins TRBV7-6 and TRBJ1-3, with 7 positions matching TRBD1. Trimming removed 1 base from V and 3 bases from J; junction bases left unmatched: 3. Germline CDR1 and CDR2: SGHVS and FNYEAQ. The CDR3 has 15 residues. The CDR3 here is CASSLGTGSGNTIYF. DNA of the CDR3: TGTGCCAGCAGCTTAGGGACAGGCAGTGGAAACACCATATATTTT.

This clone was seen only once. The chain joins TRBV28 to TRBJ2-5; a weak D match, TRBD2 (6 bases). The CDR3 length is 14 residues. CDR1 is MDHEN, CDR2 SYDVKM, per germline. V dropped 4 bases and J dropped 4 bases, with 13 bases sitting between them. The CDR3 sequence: CASSSGLGRETQYF. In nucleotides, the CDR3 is TGTGCCAGCAGTTCGGGACTTGGGAGAGAGACCCAGTACTTC.

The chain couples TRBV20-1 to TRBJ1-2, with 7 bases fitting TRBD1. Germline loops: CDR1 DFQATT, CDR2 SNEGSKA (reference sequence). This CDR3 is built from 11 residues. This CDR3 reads CIARGDYGYTF. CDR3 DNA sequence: TGCATCGCCAGGGGGGACTATGGCTACACCTTC.